What follows is one T cell receptor beta chain and its context. This clonotype was observed at least ten times. Its antigen has not been determined. No qualities accompany the bases; no much larger clone lies one base away. The data derive from a study of T cell repertoires in cytomegalovirus infection (dated by TCRdb to the late 2010s). The study in broad terms: Because public TCR beta signatures pointed to carriage of CMV infection together with the matching HLA type, the HLA type of each donor mattered for the analysis.

The sequencer listed for this sample is Illumina HiSeq 1500. The public reads were reanalyzed by TCRdb: fastp trimming at Q25, MiXCR alignment, in-frame beta chains only. Each CDR3 protein gets just one entry, which takes the most common genes and DNA from the rows behind it. This sample has hundreds of thousands of distinct CDR3 sequences in its table, and around 24% of those were observed once. Of the sample, less than 9.5% falls within the top ten clones. Including cysteine and phenylalanine, the CDR3 has 15 amino acids. Kept here is only the CDR3 DNA, which spans 45 bases and is read in frame from base 1. In the germline V gene, CDR1 corresponds to SGHVS and CDR2 to FNYEAQ. The junction shows trimming of 5 bases on V and 4 bases on J, and the gene matches do not reach 4 bases of it. The investigation overall reported the following: In the ex vivo response, HLA-C-restricted CMV-specific TCR beta clonotypes were dominant, and in two of eight donors the single most frequent clonotype came from this HLA-C-restricted group. Carriers of CMV infection plus the relevant HLA type were discriminated by the cumulative frequency of public TCR beta family members in the study cohort and in an independent roughly 370-donor cohort.

The sample comprised CD8+ T cells from PBMCs. The receptor was derived from a human donor in good health (CMV status not recorded). Some clones in this sample may be carry-over from other donors' samples. The chain was built from TRBV7-6 and TRBJ2-1, and 11 bases in between align with TRBD2. CDR3 reads: CASSPTSGEYNEQFF. Here is the DNA: TGTGCCAGCAGCCCGACTAGCGGGGAGTACAATGAGCAGTTCTTC.